Given below is one T cell receptor beta chain in context. The sample originates from a study of blood T cell repertoires in COVID-19. The CDR3 sequence is 14 residues long. Trimming stripped 7 bases from V and 6 bases from J, with 16 bases between. Per germline, CDR1 SGHRS and CDR2 YFSETQ. Libraries were prepared by immunoSEQ multiplex PCR; TCRdb keeps only in-frame clonotypes and omits some of them. The table shows over 200,000 clones, with approximately 82% occurring only once. The chain recombines TRBV5-1 with TRBJ2-2; D ambiguous. The sequenced sample consisted of peripheral blood. This receptor was identified in a woman between 45 and 60 years old with acute or convalescent COVID-19. CDR3 amino acids: CASSPSVQSGELFF. As DNA, the CDR3 is TGCGCCAGCTCCCCGTCCGTCCAGTCCGGGGAGCTGTTTTTT.